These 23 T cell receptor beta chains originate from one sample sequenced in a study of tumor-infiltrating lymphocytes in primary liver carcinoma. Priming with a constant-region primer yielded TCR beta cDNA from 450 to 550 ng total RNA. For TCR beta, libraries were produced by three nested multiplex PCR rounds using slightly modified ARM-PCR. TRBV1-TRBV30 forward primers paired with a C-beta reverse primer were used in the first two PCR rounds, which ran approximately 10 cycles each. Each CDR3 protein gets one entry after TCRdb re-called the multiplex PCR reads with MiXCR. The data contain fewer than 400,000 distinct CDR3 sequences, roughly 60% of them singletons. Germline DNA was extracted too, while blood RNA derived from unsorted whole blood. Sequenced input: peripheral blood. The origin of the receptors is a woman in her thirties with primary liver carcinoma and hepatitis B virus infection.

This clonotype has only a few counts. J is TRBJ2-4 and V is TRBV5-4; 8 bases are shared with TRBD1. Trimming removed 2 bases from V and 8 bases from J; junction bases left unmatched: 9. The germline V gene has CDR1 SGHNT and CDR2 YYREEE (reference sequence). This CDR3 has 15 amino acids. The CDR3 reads CASSLSGQGAYIQYF. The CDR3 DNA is TGTGCCAGCAGCTTAAGTGGGCAGGGGGCATACATTCAGTACTTC.

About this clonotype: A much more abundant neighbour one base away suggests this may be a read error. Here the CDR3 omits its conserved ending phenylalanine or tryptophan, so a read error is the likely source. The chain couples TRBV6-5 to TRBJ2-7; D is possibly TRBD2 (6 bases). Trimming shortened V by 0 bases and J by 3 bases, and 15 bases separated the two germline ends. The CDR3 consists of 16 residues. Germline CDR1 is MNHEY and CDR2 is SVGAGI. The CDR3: CASSYSTASVGYEQYI. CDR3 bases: TGTGCCAGCAGTTACTCGACGGCTAGCGTAGGCTACGAGCAGTACATC.

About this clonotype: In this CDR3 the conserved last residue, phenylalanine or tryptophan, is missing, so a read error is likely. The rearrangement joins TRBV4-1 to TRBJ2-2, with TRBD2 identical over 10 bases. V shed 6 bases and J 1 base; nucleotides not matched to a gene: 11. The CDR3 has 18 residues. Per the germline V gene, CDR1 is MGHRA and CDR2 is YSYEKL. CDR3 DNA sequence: TGCGCCAGCAGGGCCTGGACTAGCGGACTCCAGAACACCGGGGAGCTGTTTTTA. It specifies CASRAWTSGLQNTGELFL.

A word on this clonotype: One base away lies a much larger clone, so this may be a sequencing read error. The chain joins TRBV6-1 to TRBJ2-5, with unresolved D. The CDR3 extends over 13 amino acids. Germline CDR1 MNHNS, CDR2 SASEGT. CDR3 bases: TGTGTCAGCAGTGGTGTCTTACAAGAGACCCAGTACTTC. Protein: CVSSGVLQETQYF.

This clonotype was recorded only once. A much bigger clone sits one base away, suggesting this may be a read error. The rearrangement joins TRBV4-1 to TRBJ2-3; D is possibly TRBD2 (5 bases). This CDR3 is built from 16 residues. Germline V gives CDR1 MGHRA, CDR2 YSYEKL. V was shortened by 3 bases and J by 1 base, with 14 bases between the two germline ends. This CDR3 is CASSQTPPAGTDTQYF. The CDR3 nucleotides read TGCGCCAGCAGCCAGACCCCCCCAGCGGGCACAGATACGCAGTATTTT.

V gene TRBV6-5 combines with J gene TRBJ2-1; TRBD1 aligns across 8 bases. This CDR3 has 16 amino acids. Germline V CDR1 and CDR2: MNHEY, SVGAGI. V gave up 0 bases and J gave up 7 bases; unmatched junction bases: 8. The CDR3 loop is CASSYSWQGAGNEQFF. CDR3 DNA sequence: TGTGCCAGCAGTTACTCTTGGCAGGGGGCGGGTAATGAGCAGTTCTTC.

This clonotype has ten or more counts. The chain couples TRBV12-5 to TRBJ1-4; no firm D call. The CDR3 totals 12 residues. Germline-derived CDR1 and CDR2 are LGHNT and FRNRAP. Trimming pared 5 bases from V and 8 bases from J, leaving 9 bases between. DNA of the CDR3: TGTGCTAGTGGTCTAGGACGCGAAAAACTGTTTTTT. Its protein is CASGLGREKLFF.

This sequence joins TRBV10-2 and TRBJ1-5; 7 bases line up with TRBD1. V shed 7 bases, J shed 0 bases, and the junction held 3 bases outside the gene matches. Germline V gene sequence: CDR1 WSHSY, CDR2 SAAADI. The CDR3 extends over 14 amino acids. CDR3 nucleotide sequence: TGCGCCAGCAAGGGACAGAATAGCAATCAGCCCCAGCATTTT. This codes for CASKGQNSNQPQHF.

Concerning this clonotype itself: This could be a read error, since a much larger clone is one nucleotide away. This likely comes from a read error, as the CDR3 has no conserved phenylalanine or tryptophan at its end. This CDR3 is CASSQVRGLGKETQYI. In nucleotides, the CDR3 is TGCGCCAGCAGCCAAGTTCGCGGGCTAGGGAAAGAGACCCAGTACATC. The chain links TRBV4-3 to TRBJ2-5; D perhaps matches TRBD2 (5 bases). The CDR3 totals 16 residues. The V end was cut by 1 base, the J end by 3 bases, with 15 bases between. Germline CDR1 LGHNA, CDR2 YSLEER.

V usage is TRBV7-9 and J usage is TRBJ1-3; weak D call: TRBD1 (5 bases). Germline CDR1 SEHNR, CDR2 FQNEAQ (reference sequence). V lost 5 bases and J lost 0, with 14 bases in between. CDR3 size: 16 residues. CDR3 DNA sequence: TGTGCCAGCAGCCTTAGCGGGGGAAGCTCTGGAAACACCATATATTTT. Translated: CASSLSGGSSGNTIYF.

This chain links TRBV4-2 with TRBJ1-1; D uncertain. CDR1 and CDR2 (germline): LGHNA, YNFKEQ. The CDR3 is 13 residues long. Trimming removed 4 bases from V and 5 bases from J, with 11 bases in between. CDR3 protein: CASSLDRKTEAFF. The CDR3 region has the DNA TGTGCCAGCAGCCTAGATAGAAAGACTGAAGCTTTCTTT.

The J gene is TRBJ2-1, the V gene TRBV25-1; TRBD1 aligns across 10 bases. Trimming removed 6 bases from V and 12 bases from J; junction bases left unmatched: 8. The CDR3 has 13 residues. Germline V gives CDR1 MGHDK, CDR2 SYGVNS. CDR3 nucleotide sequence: TGTGCCAGCAGACCGGGACAGGGGACAGGGCAGTTCTTC. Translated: CASRPGQGTGQFF.

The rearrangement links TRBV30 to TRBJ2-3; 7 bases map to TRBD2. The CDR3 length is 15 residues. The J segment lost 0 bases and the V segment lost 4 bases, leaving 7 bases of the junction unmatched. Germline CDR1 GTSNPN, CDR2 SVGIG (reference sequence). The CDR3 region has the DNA TGTGCCTGGACGGTGGCGGGAGCGAGCACAGATACGCAGTATTTT. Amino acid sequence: CAWTVAGASTDTQYF.

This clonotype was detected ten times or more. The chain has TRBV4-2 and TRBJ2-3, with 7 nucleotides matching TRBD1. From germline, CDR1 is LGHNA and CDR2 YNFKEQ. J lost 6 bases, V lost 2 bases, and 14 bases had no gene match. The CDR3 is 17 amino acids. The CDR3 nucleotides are TGTGCCAGCAGCCAATCCCGGGACAGCTTAACTGTGGATACGCAGTATTTT. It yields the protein CASSQSRDSLTVDTQYF.

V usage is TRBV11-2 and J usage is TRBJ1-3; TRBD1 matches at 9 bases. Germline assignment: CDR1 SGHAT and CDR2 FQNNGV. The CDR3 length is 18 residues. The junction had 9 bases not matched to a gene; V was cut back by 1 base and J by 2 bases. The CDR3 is CASSLGIGTGRPGNTIYF. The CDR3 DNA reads TGTGCCAGCAGCTTAGGAATCGGGACAGGGCGCCCTGGAAACACCATATATTTT.

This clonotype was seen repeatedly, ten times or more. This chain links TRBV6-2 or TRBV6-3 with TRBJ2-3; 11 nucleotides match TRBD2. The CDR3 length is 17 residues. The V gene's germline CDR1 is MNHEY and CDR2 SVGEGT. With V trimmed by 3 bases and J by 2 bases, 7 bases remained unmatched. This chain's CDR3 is CASSYPSGRLNTDTQYF. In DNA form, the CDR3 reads TGTGCCAGCAGTTATCCTAGCGGGAGGCTCAACACAGATACGCAGTATTTT.

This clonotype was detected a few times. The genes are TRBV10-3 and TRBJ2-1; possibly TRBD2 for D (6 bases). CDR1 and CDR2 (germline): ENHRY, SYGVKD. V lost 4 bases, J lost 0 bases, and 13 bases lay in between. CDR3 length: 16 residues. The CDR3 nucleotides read TGTGCCATCAGTGGCCGCGGGGTTAGCTCCTACAATGAGCAGTTCTTC. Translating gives CAISGRGVSSYNEQFF.

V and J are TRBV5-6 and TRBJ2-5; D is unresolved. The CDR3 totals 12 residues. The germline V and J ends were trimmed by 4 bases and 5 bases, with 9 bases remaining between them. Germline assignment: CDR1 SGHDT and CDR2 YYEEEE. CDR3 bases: TGTGCCAGCAGCCTAAAGGGTGAGACCCAGTACTTC. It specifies CASSLKGETQYF.

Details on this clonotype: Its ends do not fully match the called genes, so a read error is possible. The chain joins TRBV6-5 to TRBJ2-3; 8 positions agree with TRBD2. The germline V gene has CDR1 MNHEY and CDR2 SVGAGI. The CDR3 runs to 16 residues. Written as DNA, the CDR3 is TGTGGCAGCACCCCCTCAGCGGGAGATCGCACAGATAGGCAGTATTTT. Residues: CGSTPSAGDRTDRQYF.

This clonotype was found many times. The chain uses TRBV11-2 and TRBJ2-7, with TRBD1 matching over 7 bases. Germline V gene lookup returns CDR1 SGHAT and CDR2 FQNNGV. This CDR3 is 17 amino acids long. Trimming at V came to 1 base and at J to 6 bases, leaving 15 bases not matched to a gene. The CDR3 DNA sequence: TGTGCCAGCAGCTTAGTAGTCGGGACAGCCTTACCGGCCGAGCAGTACTTC. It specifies CASSLVVGTALPAEQYF. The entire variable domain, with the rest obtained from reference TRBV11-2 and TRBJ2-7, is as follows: EAGVAQSPRYKIIEKRQSVAFWCNPISGHATLYWYQQILGQGPKLLIQFQNNGVVDDSQLPKDRFSAERLKGVDSTLKIQPAKLEDSAVYLCASSLVVGTALPAEQYFGPGTRLTVT.

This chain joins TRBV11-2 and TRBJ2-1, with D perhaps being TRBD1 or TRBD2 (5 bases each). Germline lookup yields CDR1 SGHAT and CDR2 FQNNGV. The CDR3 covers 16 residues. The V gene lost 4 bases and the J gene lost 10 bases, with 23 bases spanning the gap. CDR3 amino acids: CASSSAGSGGSGEQFF. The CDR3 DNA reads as TGTGCCAGCAGCTCCGCCGGGTCTGGGGGTTCGGGCGAGCAGTTCTTC.

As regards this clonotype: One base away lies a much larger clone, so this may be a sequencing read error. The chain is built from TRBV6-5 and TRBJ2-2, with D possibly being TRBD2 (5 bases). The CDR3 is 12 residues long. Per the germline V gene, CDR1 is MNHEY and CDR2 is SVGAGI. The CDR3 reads CASSYRTGEPFF. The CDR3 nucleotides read TGTGCCAGCAGTTATCGCACCGGGGAGCCGTTTTTT.

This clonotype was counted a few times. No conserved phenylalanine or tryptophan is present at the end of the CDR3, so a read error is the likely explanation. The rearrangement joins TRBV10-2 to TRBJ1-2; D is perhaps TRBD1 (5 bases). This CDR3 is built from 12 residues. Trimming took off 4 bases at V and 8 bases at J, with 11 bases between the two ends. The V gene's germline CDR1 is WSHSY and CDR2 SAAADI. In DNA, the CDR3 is TGCGCCAGCAGTGGACAGCTTGGGGGCTACACCTCA. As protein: CASSGQLGGYTS.